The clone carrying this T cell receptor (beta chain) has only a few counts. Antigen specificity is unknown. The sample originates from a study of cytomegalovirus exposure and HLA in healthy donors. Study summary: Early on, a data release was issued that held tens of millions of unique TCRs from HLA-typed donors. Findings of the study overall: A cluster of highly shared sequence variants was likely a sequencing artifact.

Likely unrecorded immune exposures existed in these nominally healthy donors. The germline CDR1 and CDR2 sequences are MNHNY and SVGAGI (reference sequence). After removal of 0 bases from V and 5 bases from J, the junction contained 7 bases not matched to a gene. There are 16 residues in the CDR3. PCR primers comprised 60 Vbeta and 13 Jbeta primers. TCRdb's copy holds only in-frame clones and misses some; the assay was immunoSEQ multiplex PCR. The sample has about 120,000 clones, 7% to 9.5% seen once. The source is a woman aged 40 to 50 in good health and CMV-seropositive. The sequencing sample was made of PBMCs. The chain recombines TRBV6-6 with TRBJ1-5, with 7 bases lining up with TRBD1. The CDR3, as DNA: TGTGCCAGCAGTTACTCGAGAGGGGGCGGTTATCAGCCCCAGCATTTT. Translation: CASSYSRGGGYQPQHF.